This entry concerns a single T cell receptor beta chain. Method: immunoSEQ multiplex PCR; TCRdb's copy keeps in-frame clones and lacks some. The repertoire has about 38,000 clones, 70% to 85% of them found once; the top ten carry roughly 7.7%. This entry is derived from a study of glioma-infiltrating T cells after dendritic cell vaccination. As for the study in general: Patients received autologous tumor lysate-pulsed dendritic cell vaccination between the early 2000s and the early 2010s.

All glioblastoma patients lacked an isocitrate dehydrogenase mutation. PBMC were collected before vaccination, two weeks after the third vaccination, and at progression. V was trimmed by 3 bases and J by 8 bases, leaving 17 bases between them. Germline V gene data show CDR1 as SGHTA and CDR2 as FQGTGA. This CDR3 region has 16 residues. This chain connects TRBV7-3 to TRBJ1-6; the D gene is possibly TRBD1 (5 bases). This clonotype was sampled from a human donor with glioblastoma. Source: blood, taken before dendritic cell vaccination. The CDR3 here is CASSLGGEAGDSPLHF. The DNA for the CDR3 is TGTGCCAGCAGCTTGGGGGGAGAGGCGGGAGATTCACCCCTCCACTTT.